One and the same sample provided the 3 T cell receptor beta chains below, sequenced in a study of CD8+ T cells in alopecia areata (dated by TCRdb to between 2018 and 2020). The meaning of the sample's time point label: around 24 weeks on oral tofacitinib. The sample's treatment or condition label, decoded: oral pan-JAK inhibitor, 5-10 mg twice daily. Libraries came from the immunoSEQ multiplex PCR assay. RNA was extracted from all samples and reverse transcribed into cDNA as template for TCR sequencing. Imported from immuneACCESS, the table was reduced by TCRdb to in-frame sequences with V and J called. These copies leave out some clones; in studies compared against another copy, an unresolved V gene accounts for under half, and the cause of the remainder is not known. The sample has 190,000 or so clones on record, about 60% of them singletons. Of the sample, 10% to 15% falls within the top ten clones.

The sample in question was CD8+ T cells sorted from blood, obtained at week 24, from a patient treated with tofacitinib. These receptors all stem from a human donor with alopecia areata.

The chain joins TRBV7-2 to TRBJ1-6; no clear D. The germline CDR1 and CDR2 sequences are SGHTA and FQGNSA. The CDR3 spans 17 residues. Between the trimmed V and J ends, which lost 4 bases and 0 bases, there was a span of 13 bases. The CDR3: CASSSTAGSSYNSPLHF. The DNA of the CDR3 is TGTGCCAGCAGCTCGACCGCGGGGAGCTCCTATAATTCACCCCTCCACTTT. The variable domain in full, with the rest retrieved from reference TRBV7-2 and TRBJ1-6, is GAGVSQSPSNKVTEKGKDVELRCDPISGHTALYWYRQSLGQGLEFLIYFQGNSAPDKSGLPSDRFSAERTGGSVSTLTIQRTQQEDSAVYLCASSSTAGSSYNSPLHFGNGTRLTVT.

The chain joins TRBV5-6 to TRBJ2-6; 9 nucleotides align to TRBD1. The CDR3 extends over 19 amino acids. V lost 1 base, J lost 3 bases, and 11 bases stayed unmatched. The V gene's germline CDR1 is SGHDT and CDR2 YYEEEE. The CDR3 nucleotides read TGTGCCAGCAGCTTGAGTCCCGGGACAGGGAGAGGTGGGGCCAACGTCCTGACTTTC. Amino acid sequence: CASSLSPGTGRGGANVLTF. The complete variable domain, with remaining parts taken from reference TRBV5-6 and TRBJ2-6, reads DAGVTQSPTHLIKTRGQQVTLRCSPKSGHDTVSWYQQALGQGPQFIFQYYEEEERQRGNFPDRFSGHQFPNYSSELNVNALLLGDSALYLCASSLSPGTGRGGANVLTFGAGSRLTVL.

This clone was observed a few times. The junction shows a germline mismatch at one end, possibly a read error. The chain couples TRBV12-5 to TRBJ1-1; 8 positions match TRBD1. Germline loops: CDR1 LGHNT, CDR2 FRNRAP. There are 13 residues in the CDR3. CDR3 in amino acids: CASGPDPGTGPFF. The CDR3 nucleotides are TGTGCTAGTGGTCCCGATCCCGGGACAGGTCCCTTTTTT.